This TCR beta chain was recorded in a study of cytomegalovirus exposure and HLA in healthy donors. Notes on the study in general: Researchers reported in a later analysis that common viral pathogens appeared linked to several top clusters.

A note on this clone: Its cognate antigen is unknown.

With 60 Vbeta and 13 Jbeta primers, the PCR was carried out. Clones were sequenced by immunoSEQ multiplex PCR, and TCRdb holds only the in-frame ones, with some missing. The sample holds roughly 250,000 clones; roughly 80% are singletons and the top ten take roughly 0.31%. Germline V gene sequence: CDR1 SGHAT, CDR2 FQDESV (reference sequence). The CDR3 extends over 12 amino acids. V was shortened by 5 bases and J by 6 bases, with 10 bases between the two germline ends. The gene calls are TRBV11-1 and TRBJ1-1; D is possibly TRBD1 (5 bases). The sample comprised PBMCs. This TCR was recovered from a girl aged 2 to 10 in good health and CMV-seronegative. The CDR3, as DNA: TGTGCCAGCAGCCCCAGGGATCCTGAAGCTTTCTTT. Translating it yields CASSPRDPEAFF.